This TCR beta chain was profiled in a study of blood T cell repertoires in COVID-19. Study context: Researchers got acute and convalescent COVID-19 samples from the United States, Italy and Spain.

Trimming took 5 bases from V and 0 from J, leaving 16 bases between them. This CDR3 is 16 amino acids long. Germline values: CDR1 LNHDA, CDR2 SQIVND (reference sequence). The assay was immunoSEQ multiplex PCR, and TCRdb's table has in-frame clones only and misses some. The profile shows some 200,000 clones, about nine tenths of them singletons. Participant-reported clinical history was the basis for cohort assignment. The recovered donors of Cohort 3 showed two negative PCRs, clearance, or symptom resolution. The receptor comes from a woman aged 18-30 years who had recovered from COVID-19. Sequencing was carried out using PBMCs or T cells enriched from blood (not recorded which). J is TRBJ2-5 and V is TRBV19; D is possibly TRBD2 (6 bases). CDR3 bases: TGTGCCAGTAGTGTAGTGGGGGGAGCGTACCAAGAGACCCAGTACTTC. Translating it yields CASSVVGGAYQETQYF.